This T cell receptor beta chain comes out of a study of blood T cell repertoires in COVID-19. TCRdb keeps only in-frame clones here, not all; method: immunoSEQ multiplex PCR. Among more than 95,000 clones, 70% to 90% were seen once, and the ten largest hold approximately 1.5%. This CDR3 contains 19 residues. V shed 0 bases and J 4 bases; nucleotides not matched to a gene: 10. Germline V gene data show CDR1 as SGHTA and CDR2 as FQGNSA. The V and J genes are TRBV7-2 and TRBJ2-1; 12 positions match TRBD2. The material sequenced was peripheral blood. The clonotype comes from a human donor in a cohort sampled during active COVID-19. CDR3 residues: CASSLAPPSGRALYNEQFF. As DNA, the CDR3 is TGTGCCAGCAGCTTAGCCCCCCCTAGCGGGAGGGCCTTATACAATGAGCAGTTCTTC.